This T cell receptor beta chain was obtained from a study of cytomegalovirus exposure and HLA in healthy donors (dated by TCRdb to the late 2010s). For the wider study: According to an earlier analysis of several hundred of the donors, roughly 180 million T cells yielded 117 million unique TCR beta sequences and 276 Gb of sequence data. The study used immunosequencing to profile the T cell repertoires of 670 or so subjects and linked those repertoires to cytomegalovirus serostatus. The study was designed to test whether signatures of past pathogen exposure could be identified by cataloging public T cell receptors. Donor age, sex, ethnicity and CMV serostatus were collected together with the repertoire data. In the later analysis, no new phenotypic data were used to find candidate immune exposures; instead, reliance was placed on TCR beta sequences and their occurrence across donors. Because of strong linkage in the cohort, roughly 5 DR-DQ haplotypes were treated as single units for association and clustering. Besides the first cohort of 666 subjects, a separate validation cohort made up of 120 different subjects was used. Among some 400 genotyped donors of the cohort, an average of roughly 230,000 unique TCR beta nucleotide sequences was sequenced per donor, of which roughly 17% were non-productive. Among the approximately 400 genotyped donors, around 79% belonged to the genetic ancestry cluster associated with self-reported Caucasian donors. A later genetic analysis took genome-wide SNP genotypes for about 60% of the roughly 670 donors and used that subset as a discovery cohort. Every discovery cohort repertoire had been produced on one sequencing platform. Class I and class II HLA loci were covered by the typing at four-digit resolution. An early release that covered about 600 HLA-typed donors contained around 330 gigabases of sequencing data and approximately 85 million unique TCR sequences. A later analysis re-examined previously published TCR beta repertoires from more than 550 donors and added high-resolution HLA genotyping to investigate patterns of TCR occurrence. The number of typed donors differed by locus: about 620-640 for A, B, C, DRB1 and DQB1; about 520 for DQA1; approximately 610 for DPA1; and about 470 for DPB1. High-throughput TCR immunosequencing, statistical association of individual TCRs with disease status, and machine learning were combined to predict cytomegalovirus infection status. An earlier analysis of 587 of the donors used high-throughput TCR beta sequencing to judge whether each TCR beta V gene segment behaved as functional or pseudogenic. Here is what the overall study found, with its caveats: Because counts were too low, about 18 rarely observed V segments, including chromosome 9 orphons, were excluded from the earlier analysis of around 590 of the donors. Because the 87-base-pair reads could not distinguish some IMGT-functional V segments, including TRBV6-2 and TRBV6-3, those segments were excluded. The authors suggested that the approach could potentially be generalized to other disease states and immunological phenotypes. Because HLA typing was missing for some donors at each locus, association tests included only the typed subset. Most TCR sequences were observed very rarely across donors, whereas some public TCRs were present in many individuals. V-gene and J-gene trimming of TCR beta chains was associated with a missense DCLRE1C variant in a later genetic analysis, and the association was replicated in an independent cohort. The only immune exposure information available for the cohort was CMV serostatus. In a later genetic analysis, fewer N-insertions in productive TCRs were reported among donors in an Asian-associated ancestry cluster than the roughly 710-donor mean. The sequencing pipeline was judged likely to have produced a cluster of highly shared sequence variants as a technical artifact. The study gave a list of 150 to 200 TCR beta chains associated with cytomegalovirus. Sequencing depth was assumed to be roughly uniform across donors in the presence/absence analyses, though that assumption may not hold. Compared with equally common non-associated chains, HLA-associated TCR beta chains in a later analysis were more clonally expanded and had lower generation probabilities. A further reported finding was that TCR beta sequences accurately predicted the HLA-A and HLA-B alleles for most subjects in the first cohort. Specific HLA alleles were associated with 16,951 TCR beta sequences at a false discovery rate of 0.05 in a later analysis. In an earlier analysis of around 600 of the donors, most TCR beta V segments were observed in productive rearrangements about 90% or about 30% of the time, broadly matching IMGT annotations. The cohort was sequenced for TCR beta chains only, and without alpha or paired-chain data the features that could be detected were limited. Correlated functional status among segregating V segments might reflect linkage disequilibrium, but an unknown experimental factor could not be ruled out. When HLA alleles, especially DR and DQ, strongly co-occurred, TCR associations were difficult to assign to individual alleles. In a later analysis, TCR association rates were found to vary across HLA loci, with the most associated TCRs seen for DRB1 alleles and the fewest for HLA-C alleles. A later analysis reported that several top co-occurrence clusters appeared linked to parvovirus B19, influenza, CMV and Epstein-Barr virus. The classifier was reported to diagnose cytomegalovirus status with high specificity and sensitivity in both the original and validation cohorts. A few of the identified cytomegalovirus-associated TCR beta chains were confirmed in vitro to be specific for cytomegalovirus antigens. A later analysis found that most CMV-associated TCR beta chains appeared HLA-restricted, with HLA associations seemingly driven largely by CMV exposure.

Concerning this clone: Its antigen remains unidentified. Within one base of it there is no much larger clone, and no base qualities were kept.

The library was obtained by the immunoSEQ multiplex PCR assay. For the multiplex PCR, a mixture combining 60 forward primers for TCR Vbeta segments and 13 reverse primers for TCR Jbeta segments was used. The CDR3 region of rearranged TCR beta genes was amplified from genomic DNA by a multiplex PCR assay. Amplified TCR beta libraries were sequenced as 87-base-pair reads on the Illumina HiSeq System. In the paper's pipeline: A later analysis counted around 72 million unique TCR beta chains across the 650 to 700 repertoires, and some 11 million of these chains were shared by at least two donors. To remove PCR and sequencing errors, raw reads were error-corrected and collapsed into unique sequences using a nearest-neighbor algorithm that merged closely related sequences. To assign V, D and J gene segments, CDR3 sequences were aligned to IMGT reference sequences. For a sequence to be retained, a match of at least six nucleotides was required to both a V gene segment and a J gene segment. A rearrangement was called productive if the CDR3 had no stop codons and remained in frame with V and J, and every other rearrangement was called non-productive. Following IMGT convention, CDR3 was defined as the stretch from the second conserved V-encoded cysteine to the conserved J-encoded phenylalanine. In an earlier analysis of more than 550 of the donors, sequences lacking an unambiguous match to a single V gene segment were excluded. An earlier analysis of roughly 590 of the donors called V segments functional above 56.7% productive rearrangements and segregating when the between-donor standard deviation exceeded 5%. To diagnose cytomegalovirus status from the catalog of TCR beta chain sequences, a statistical classification framework was built. A later analysis assigned V and J genes by comparing TCR nucleotide sequences with IMGT/GENE-DB human TR gene sequences. Using the TCRdist pipeline, a later analysis assigned CDR3 sequences along with most-parsimonious VDJ recombination scenarios. A later analysis defined each TCR beta chain by its CDR3 amino acid sequence plus V-gene family, and excluded reads lacking a unique V-gene family. In a later analysis, a few hundred highly shared, low-generation-probability nucleotide sequences were removed to address suspected cross-contamination and a sequencing artifact. A later analysis calculated a clonal expansion index for each public chain from normalized within-repertoire ranks of inferred template counts. In a later analysis, generation probabilities were computed using a VDJ recombination model fitted to out-of-frame rearrangements, and the results were checked against IGoR. Hypergeometric tests were used in a later analysis to score TCR-TCR, TCR-HLA and TCR-CMV co-occurrence, with a repertoire-size bias correction applied to the TCR pairs. To estimate false discovery rates, a later analysis permuted the HLA or CMV assignments 20 times. In a later analysis, co-occurring TCRs were grouped with DBSCAN, and TCRdist sequence similarity was added when clustering was performed within HLA-allele-positive subsets. Repertoires with fewer than 30,000 or more than 120,000 public chains, plus five repertoires with anomalous nucleotide sharing, were excluded from co-occurrence clustering. TCRdb took over this immuneACCESS table, retaining in-frame rearrangements with V and J assigned. Such tables are incomplete; in checked studies, under half of the missing clones stem from an unresolved V gene, and the remainder is unexplained. Clone size and the V and J calls come from that table; the DNA yielded D and trimming. The sample table shows hundreds of thousands of clones, and more than 75% are seen once. The ten largest make up less than 4.5% of the sample.

The cohort was made up of about 670 healthy bone marrow donors. At the time of sampling, all cohort members were nominally healthy, though unrecorded immune exposures were likely present. The donor was CMV seronegative and was included in the group of hundreds of seronegative cohort members. A peripheral blood sample was provided by each donor, and peripheral blood mononuclear cells were used for TCR beta sequencing. The Qiagen DNeasy Blood Extraction Kit was used to extract genomic DNA from the blood cell samples. At the junction V is shortened by 5 bases and J by 8 bases, with 16 bases in between. The germline V gene specifies SGHAT as CDR1 and FQNNGV as CDR2. CDR3 length: 14 amino acids, cysteine to phenylalanine. This entry keeps only the CDR3 DNA: 42 bases, framed from base 1.

In this chain, TRBV11-2 is recombined with TRBJ2-4; TRBD1 might be the D gene, on 5 matching bases. The TCR was taken from a male donor in good health and CMV-seronegative. Sequencing was performed on PBMCs. In nucleotide form, the sequence is TGTGCCAGCAGCCGAACACTGGGGCAGGACATTCAGTACTTC. Translated, it reads CASSRTLGQDIQYF.